This T cell receptor (beta chain) was identified in a study of blood T cells in healthy people across ages. Then a second PCR, running about 6 to 12 cycles, was carried out with a sample-barcoded 5' primer and a J-beta primer mix. TCRdb itself ran the 5' RACE reads through MiXCR, one entry per CDR3 protein. The sample carries some 710,000 distinct CDR3 sequences, 20% to 25% recorded once. CDR1 is MNHEY and CDR2 is SVGEGT in the germline V gene. With 8 bases clipped from V and 4 bases from J, the junction kept 7 bases outside the gene matches. CDR3 length equals 13 residues. The TCR was taken from a man between 65 and 80 years old in good health. Sequencing used blood. V is TRBV6-2 or TRBV6-3 and J is TRBJ2-7; 8 bases agree with TRBD1. CDR3: CASRINRGYEQYV. In DNA form, the CDR3 reads TGTGCCAGCCGAATCAACAGGGGGTACGAGCAGTACGTC.